These 20 T cell receptor beta chains share one sample of origin, sequenced in a study of T cells after yellow fever vaccination. One entry per CDR3 protein results from TCRdb running MiXCR on the 5' RACE reads. The sample shows 230,000 or so distinct CDR3 sequences, over 3% of them seen only once. The source material was PBMCs, sampled 15 days after the yellow fever booster vaccination. The source is a man aged 18 to 30 who received the YFV17D yellow fever vaccine.

This clonotype was detected ten times or more. This rearrangement joins TRBV20-1 to TRBJ2-3, with 7 positions matching TRBD1. CDR1 and CDR2 from the germline V gene are DFQATT and SNEGSKA (reference sequence). The CDR3 contains 13 residues. Unmatched junction bases numbered 9, after V lost 8 bases and J lost 4 bases. The DNA for the CDR3 is TGCAGTCCACCAGACAGGGCGGCAGATACGCAGTATTTT. It translates to CSPPDRAADTQYF.

The table lists this clonotype with many counts. The chain couples TRBV27 to TRBJ2-7, with unresolved D. This CDR3 has 12 amino acids. In germline, CDR1 is MNHEY, CDR2 SMNVEV (reference sequence). Trimming removed 10 bases at V and 1 base at J, with 11 bases between. CDR3 DNA: TGTGCCACCACGACAAGGTCCTACGAGCAGTACGTC. It translates to CATTTRSYEQYV.

This clonotype was recorded at least ten times. The chain couples TRBV6-5 to TRBJ2-5, with TRBD2 matching 8 bases. The V gene's germline CDR1 is MNHEY and CDR2 SVGAGI. CDR3 size: 14 residues. V lost 5 bases, J lost 1 base, and 3 bases stayed unmatched. CDR3 bases: TGTGCCAGCAGTAGGAGCGGGGGCCAAGAGACCCAGTACTTC. Amino acids: CASSRSGGQETQYF.

As concerns this clonotype: The conserved final phenylalanine or tryptophan is absent from the CDR3, which likely points to a read error. The chain carries TRBV9 and TRBJ1-2; D gene unclear. This CDR3 comprises 14 residues. The V end was cut by 4 bases, the J end by 2 bases, with 12 bases between. The germline gives CDR1 SGDLS, CDR2 YYNGEE. Written as DNA, the CDR3 is TGTGCCAGCAGCACTTCGACTGGGAACTATGGCTACACCTCC. Protein sequence: CASSTSTGNYGYTS.

This clonotype was recorded many times. V is TRBV12-3 or TRBV12-4 and J is TRBJ1-5, with D unresolved. Deletions cut 2 bases from V and 9 bases from J, with 14 bases between. The CDR3 consists of 14 residues. The CDR3 spells CASSLINGQLPQHF. The CDR3 DNA reads as TGTGCCAGCAGTTTAATAAATGGGCAGCTGCCCCAGCATTTT.

This clonotype has a count of ten or more. The chain couples TRBV7-2 to TRBJ2-1; no definite D call. The CDR3 sequence is 13 residues long. V was cut by 1 base and J by 7 bases, with 8 bases left in between. Germline CDR1 reads SGHTA; CDR2 reads FQGNSA. CDR3 sequence: CASSLEAENEQFF. The CDR3 DNA sequence: TGTGCCAGCAGCTTAGAGGCGGAAAATGAGCAGTTCTTC.

The sample holds many counts of this clonotype. The chain links TRBV7-8 to TRBJ2-7, with no clear D. The CDR3 is 16 residues long. CDR1 is SGHVS and CDR2 is FQNEAQ in the germline V gene. Deletions cut 5 bases from V and 5 bases from J, with 22 bases between. This CDR3 is CASSRWPLETPDEQYF. CDR3 sequence (DNA): TGTGCCAGCAGCAGATGGCCGCTAGAAACACCAGACGAGCAGTACTTC. The whole variable domain, remainder taken from reference TRBV7-8 and TRBJ2-7, is GAGVSQSPRYKVAKRGQDVALRCDPISGHVSLFWYQQALGQGPEFLTYFQNEAQLDKSGLPSDRFFAERPEGSVSTLKIQRTQQEDSAVYLCASSRWPLETPDEQYFGPGTRLTVT.

The sample holds a few counts of this clonotype. The J gene is TRBJ2-1, the V gene TRBV20-1; 11 nucleotides agree with TRBD2. CDR1 is DFQATT, CDR2 SNEGSKA, per germline (reference sequence). J lost 4 bases, V lost 0 bases, and 8 bases had no gene match. There are 17 residues in the CDR3. The CDR3 sequence: CSARDWASGGPYNEQFF. CDR3 nucleotides: TGCAGTGCTAGAGATTGGGCTAGCGGGGGGCCTTACAATGAGCAGTTCTTC.

This chain links TRBV19 with TRBJ2-1, with 8 bases aligning to TRBD1. V was clipped by 5 bases and J by 6 bases; unmatched bases: 3. This CDR3 has 13 amino acids. Germline V gene sequence: CDR1 LNHDA, CDR2 SQIVND (reference sequence). The CDR3 reads CASSQGAVNEQFF. CDR3 DNA sequence: TGTGCCAGTAGTCAGGGGGCAGTCAATGAGCAGTTCTTC. The full variable domain, its missing parts supplied by reference TRBV19 and TRBJ2-1, is DGGITQSPKYLFRKEGQNVTLSCEQNLNHDAMYWYRQDPGQGLRLIYYSQIVNDFQKGDIAEGYSVSREKKESFPLTVTSAQKNPTAFYLCASSQGAVNEQFFGPGTRLTVL.

In this sample, this clonotype turned up many times. This chain uses TRBV9 with TRBJ2-3, with 14 bases lining up with TRBD2. The ends lost 4 bases at V and 0 bases at J; junction bases unmatched: 7. In germline, CDR1 is SGDLS, CDR2 YYNGEE. The CDR3 is made up of 18 amino acids. In DNA form, the CDR3 reads TGTGCCAGCAGCTTCGGACTAGCGGGGGGCACTAGCACAGATACGCAGTATTTT. Translating it yields CASSFGLAGGTSTDTQYF.

This clonotype was observed many times. The V call is TRBV4-3, the J call TRBJ2-5; no definite D call. Trimming shortened V by 0 bases and J by 2 bases, and 10 bases separated the two germline ends. CDR1 and CDR2 from the germline V gene are LGHNA and YSLEER. The CDR3 spans 15 residues. The CDR3 DNA sequence: TGCGCCAGCAGCCAAGATCCAGTCGCACAAGAGACCCAGTACTTC. This encodes CASSQDPVAQETQYF.

This clonotype was observed at least ten times. The V gene is TRBV12-3 or TRBV12-4, the J gene TRBJ2-5, with D possibly matching TRBD1 (5 bases). The CDR3 is made up of 15 amino acids. V shed 6 bases and J shed 0 bases, with 14 bases lying between them. Here the CDR3 DNA reads TGTGCCAGCAGATACGCCGTGGACAACCAAGAGACCCAGTACTTC. Protein: CASRYAVDNQETQYF.

This clonotype was seen at least ten times. V gene TRBV5-1 combines with J gene TRBJ2-1; 11 nucleotides line up with TRBD1. With V trimmed by 3 bases and J by 7 bases, 9 bases remained unmatched. Germline CDR1 is SGHRS and CDR2 is YFSETQ. This CDR3 region has 16 residues. CDR3 amino acids: CASSSGGGQGGNEQFF. The CDR3 DNA reads as TGCGCCAGCAGCTCGGGTGGGGGACAGGGGGGAAATGAGCAGTTCTTC.

A few counts support this clonotype. V and J are TRBV7-2 and TRBJ2-1; D is unresolved. This CDR3 is built from 13 residues. Germline CDR1 SGHTA, CDR2 FQGNSA. Trimming removed 5 bases from V and 2 bases from J, with 7 bases in between. The CDR3: CASSPATYNEQFF. The CDR3 DNA reads TGTGCCAGCAGCCCTGCCACCTACAATGAGCAGTTCTTC.

This clonotype has ten or more counts. The chain has TRBV12-3 or TRBV12-4 and TRBJ1-3; 9 bases map to TRBD1. CDR3 size: 15 residues. J gave up 7 bases and V 6 bases, and 10 bases lay outside the gene matches. The CDR3 DNA reads as TGTGCCAGCAGCCTTGACGGACAGGGGACGAACACCATATATTTT. It encodes CASSLDGQGTNTIYF.

The chain employs TRBV19 and TRBJ2-5; tentatively, D is TRBD1 (5 bases). The V and J ends lost 6 bases and 1 base respectively, with 15 bases between them. The germline gives CDR1 LNHDA, CDR2 SQIVND (reference sequence). The CDR3 covers 15 residues. The CDR3, as DNA: TGTGCCAGTAGCTCACTCGACAGTGTCCAAGAGACCCAGTACTTC. Translating gives CASSSLDSVQETQYF.

This clonotype was seen repeatedly, ten times or more. The chain couples TRBV6-2 or TRBV6-3 to TRBJ1-5; possible D gene TRBD1, 5 bases. Trimming removed 10 bases from V and 3 bases from J, with 22 bases in between. CDR3 size: 16 residues. CDR1 and CDR2 from the germline V gene are MNHEY and SVGEGT. The DNA for the CDR3 is TGTGCCACCAGCCGGGACTTCGACCCCCACAATCAGCCCCAGCATTTT. The encoded protein is CATSRDFDPHNQPQHF.

The V and J genes are TRBV20-1 and TRBJ2-6; 8 bases agree with TRBD2. Germline V lookup: CDR1 DFQATT, CDR2 SNEGSKA (reference sequence). The CDR3 length is 17 residues. V gave up 2 bases and J gave up 0 bases; unmatched junction bases: 6. CDR3 loop: CSARHGGVLSGANVLTF. CDR3 coding DNA: TGCAGTGCTAGACACGGGGGGGTCCTCTCTGGGGCCAACGTCCTGACTTTC.

The sample holds many counts of this clonotype. This sequence joins TRBV12-3 or TRBV12-4 and TRBJ2-4; 8 nucleotides align to TRBD2. V trimming: 0 bases; J trimming: 8 bases; junction bases outside the gene matches: 9. The CDR3 spans 16 residues. The CDR3 DNA follows: TGTGCCAGCAGTTTAGCGCTGGGCGGGGGGACGGACATTCAGTACTTC. Encoded protein: CASSLALGGGTDIQYF.

The sample holds many counts of this clonotype. The chain joins TRBV3-1 to TRBJ1-3, with a possible D match to TRBD1 (6 bases). The V end was cut by 2 bases, the J end by 8 bases, with 22 bases between. CDR1 LGHDT and CDR2 YNNKEL come from the germline V gene (reference sequence). This CDR3 contains 17 residues. Here the CDR3 reads CASSQRFSYTGLYTIYF. The CDR3 DNA follows: TGTGCCAGCAGCCAACGTTTTTCATATACAGGGTTGTACACCATATATTTT.